Detailed here is one TCR beta chain. Antigen: not known. These data belong to a study of CD8 T cells in ankylosing spondylitis. Study-level findings and limits: About 8 highly homologous variants made up a TCR beta motif, and this motif appeared characteristic of ankylosing spondylitis blood. Past research had described some motif variants in reactive arthritis synovial fluid and blood.

Trimming removed 1 base at V and 3 bases at J, with 13 bases between. CDR3 length: 15 residues. TCRdb fed the 5' RACE reads into MiXCR, producing one record per CDR3 protein. The table lists roughly 700,000 distinct CDR3 sequences, under 20% of them singletons. This receptor was identified in a male donor with ankylosing spondylitis. Sequencing was performed on blood, either unsorted or a sorted T cell fraction (not recorded which). This chain links TRBV12-3 or TRBV12-4 with TRBJ2-7; D gene uncertain. The CDR3, as DNA: TGTGCCAGCAGTTTAGAGCCGGGCTCCCACTACGAGCAGTACTTC. It specifies CASSLEPGSHYEQYF.